This TCR beta chain was observed in a study of T cell responses to AZD1222 COVID-19 vaccine (TCRdb year 2021). General notes on the study: AZD1222 recipients given second doses at about 4 weeks or at about 12 weeks were pooled, since spike-specific TCR depth and breadth were not found to differ between the two schedules. A total of 230 to 250 trial participants underwent TCR sequencing, of whom 200 to 220 received two doses of AZD1222 and about 26 received two doses of the MenACWY control vaccine. Trial participants were enrolled into age subgroups of 18-55, 56-69 and 70-plus years, which contained 148, 28 and 57 TCR-sequenced participants, respectively. Broader findings and caveats from the paper: Because no day 14 peak-response samples were available, the repertoires could be characterized only after the peak T cell response. Conclusions about previously exposed vaccinees were limited because only 5 or 6 AZD1222 recipients were SARS-CoV-2 seropositive at baseline. The 56-69-year group was small, and its depth increase did not reach significance, likely because of low power. Reportedly, close to half of the unique spike-specific TCRs recognized epitopes lying outside the regions that are mutated in the B.1.351 and B.1.1.7 variants. The vaccine-associated CD4 TCRs covered the entire spike protein, and the dominant responses fell in regions 160-218 and 743-854. After two AZD1222 doses, both the breadth and the depth of spike-specific TCRs were significantly higher than at day 0 and than in MenACWY recipients. Participants were mostly white British, with more females than males. The authors suggested clonal diversity may have been underestimated.

The time point label here, explained by the study, means: baseline before first vaccination. Samples from vaccinated people were obtained from the UK trials COV001 and COV002, which included a single-blind randomized controlled phase 2/3 trial of AZD1222 (ChAdOx1 nCoV-19) in healthy adults. Trial participant PBMC samples were collected at day 0 and day 28 after the second dose for TCRbeta chain sequencing. Comment on this clone: The antigen this receptor binds is unknown. Base quality data are lacking; no much larger clone is found one base away.

Its CDR3 holds 14 amino acids, cysteine through phenylalanine. Just the 42-base CDR3 DNA is kept, in frame starting at base 1. Reading the germline V gene (reference sequence) gives CDR1 LGHDT and CDR2 YNNKEL. V lost 0 bases and J lost 7 bases; the stretch between them is 12 bases long. The CDR3 regions of human TCRbeta chains were analyzed by immunosequencing. Turning to the authors' computational methods: TCRs in the repertoires were compared against a reference library of SARS-CoV-2-specific TCRs that had been generated with the MIRA antigen-specificity platform. Breadth meant the fraction of unique TCRs that were SARS-CoV-2-associated, whereas depth meant the fraction of total T cells that were SARS-CoV-2-associated. Using the MIRA data, each spike-specific TCR was assigned both to the spike region to which the TCR was reactive and to a CD4 or CD8 class. Log10-transformed breadth and depth values were compared by one-way ANOVA with Sidak's multiple comparisons tests. TCRdb's version of the immuneACCESS table is confined to in-frame rearrangements and falls short of the full clone set. An unresolved V gene accounts for under half of the shortfall where checked; the remainder is of unknown origin. D and trimming come from the DNA, and the V and J calls and clone size come from that table. The sample yields 130,000 to 150,000 clones; about 88% were counted once. In total, the top ten clones hold 4.5% to 6.5% of the sample.

This receptor was identified in an adult in good health. The input for sequencing was peripheral blood, taken on day 0 of AZD1222 vaccination. The chain employs TRBV3-1 (or the pseudogene TRBV3-2) and TRBJ2-5; too little of a D gene remains to name it. The DNA reads TGTGCCAGCAGCCAAGAAGGCGGACCGAGGACCCAGTACTTC. It specifies CASSQEGGPRTQYF.